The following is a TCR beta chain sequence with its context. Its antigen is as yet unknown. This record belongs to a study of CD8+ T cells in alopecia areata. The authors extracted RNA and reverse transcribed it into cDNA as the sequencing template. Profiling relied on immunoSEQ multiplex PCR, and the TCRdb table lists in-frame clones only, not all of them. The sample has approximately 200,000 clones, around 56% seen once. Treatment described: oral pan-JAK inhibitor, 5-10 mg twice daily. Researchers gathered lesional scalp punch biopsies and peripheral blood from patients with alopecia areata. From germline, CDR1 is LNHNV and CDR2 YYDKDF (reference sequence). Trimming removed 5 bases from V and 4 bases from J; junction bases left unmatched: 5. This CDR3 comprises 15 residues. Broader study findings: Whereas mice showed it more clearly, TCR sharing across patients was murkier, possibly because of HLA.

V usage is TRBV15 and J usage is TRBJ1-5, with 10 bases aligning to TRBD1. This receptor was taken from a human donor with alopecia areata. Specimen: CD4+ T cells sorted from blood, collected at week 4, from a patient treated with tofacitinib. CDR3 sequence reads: CATSLRDRGNQPQHF. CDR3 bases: TGTGCCACCAGCCTTCGGGACAGGGGAAATCAGCCCCAGCATTTT.